The sequence of this T cell receptor (beta chain) was determined in a study of blood T cell repertoires in COVID-19. Trimming took off 4 bases at V and 2 bases at J, with 13 bases between the two ends. The length of the CDR3 is 15 residues. Germline V gene data show CDR1 as SGHKS and CDR2 as YYEKEE (reference sequence). Libraries were prepared by immunoSEQ multiplex PCR; TCRdb keeps only in-frame clonotypes and omits some of them. The table lists about 83,000 clones, about 88% of them singletons, with around 7.8% in the top ten. This clone came up once. The TCR comes from a man aged 80 or over with active or convalescent COVID-19. The sequenced sample consisted of peripheral blood. V is TRBV5-5 and J is TRBJ1-5; possible D gene TRBD1, 6 bases. This chain's CDR3 is CASSPLAGGNQPQHF. CDR3 nucleotide sequence: TGTGCCAGCAGCCCGTTGGCAGGGGGCAATCAGCCCCAGCATTTT. The whole variable domain, remainder taken from reference TRBV5-5 and TRBJ1-5, is DAGVTQSPTHLIKTRGQQVTLRCSPISGHKSVSWYQQVLGQGPQFIFQYYEKEERGRGNFPDRFSARQFPNYSSELNVNALLLGDSALYLCASSPLAGGNQPQHFGDGTRLSIL.